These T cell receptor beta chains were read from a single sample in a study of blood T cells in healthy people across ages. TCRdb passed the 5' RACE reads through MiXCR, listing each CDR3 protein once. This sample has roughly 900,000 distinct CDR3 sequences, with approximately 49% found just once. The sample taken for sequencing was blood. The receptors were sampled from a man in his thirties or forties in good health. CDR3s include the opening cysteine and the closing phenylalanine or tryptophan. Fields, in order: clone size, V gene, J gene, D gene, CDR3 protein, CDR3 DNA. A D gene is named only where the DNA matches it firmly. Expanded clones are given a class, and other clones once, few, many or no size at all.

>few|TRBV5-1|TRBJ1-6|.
CASSAERRDSPLHF
TGCGCCAGCAGCGCCGAGCGCCGAGATTCACCCCTCCACTTT
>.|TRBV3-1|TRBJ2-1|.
CASSGEGWEQFF
TGTGCCAGCAGCGGAGAGGGATGGGAGCAGTTCTTC
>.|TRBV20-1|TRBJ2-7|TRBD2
CSARNAGLAGLNGAPSSYEQYF
TGCAGTGCTAGAAATGCAGGACTAGCGGGCCTAAACGGGGCCCCGAGTTCCTACGAGCAGTACTTC
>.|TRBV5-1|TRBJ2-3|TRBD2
CASRIAGRSTDTQYF
TGCGCCAGCAGAATAGCGGGGCGAAGCACAGATACGCAGTATTTT
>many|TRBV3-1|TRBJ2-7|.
CASSFGTAFTNEQYF
TGTGCCAGCAGCTTCGGGACTGCCTTTACCAACGAGCAGTACTTC
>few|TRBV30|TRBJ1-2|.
CATARDSGYGYTF
TGTGCCACAGCTCGGGACTCCGGCTATGGCTACACCTTC
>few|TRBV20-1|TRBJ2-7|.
CSARDLADSYEQYF
TGCAGTGCTAGAGATCTCGCGGACAGCTACGAGCAGTACTTC
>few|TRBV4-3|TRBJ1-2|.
CASSQARGANYGYTF
TGCGCCAGCAGCCAGGCTAGGGGGGCAAACTATGGCTACACCTTC
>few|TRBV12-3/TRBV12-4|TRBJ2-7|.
CASSFGGPASEQYF
TGTGCCAGCAGTTTTGGGGGGCCGGCAAGCGAGCAGTACTTC
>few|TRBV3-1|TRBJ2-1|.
CASSQVTITGNEQFF
TGTGCCAGCAGCCAAGTGACCATAACGGGAAATGAGCAGTTCTTC
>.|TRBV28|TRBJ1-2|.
CASRGGQSGYTF
TGTGCCAGCAGGGGCGGACAGTCCGGCTACACCTTC
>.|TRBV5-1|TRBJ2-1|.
CASSLEGALGNEQFF
TGCGCCAGCAGCTTGGAGGGAGCGTTGGGGAATGAGCAGTTCTTC
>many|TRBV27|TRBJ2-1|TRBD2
CASRGLAGYNEQFF
TGTGCCAGCAGAGGACTAGCGGGGTACAATGAGCAGTTCTTC
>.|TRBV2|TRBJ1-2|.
CASRGLYDYTF
TGTGCCAGCAGGGGGTTATATGACTACACCTTC
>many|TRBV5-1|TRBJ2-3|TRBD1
CASSPGTDTDTQYF
TGCGCCAGCAGCCCAGGGACAGACACAGATACGCAGTATTTT
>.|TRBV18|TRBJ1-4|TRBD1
CASSPVTGGTEKLFF
TGTGCCAGCTCACCAGTAACAGGGGGCACTGAAAAACTGTTTTTT
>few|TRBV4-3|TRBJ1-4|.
CASSRLQGAEKLFF
TGCGCCAGCAGCCGACTACAGGGAGCGGAAAAACTGTTTTTT
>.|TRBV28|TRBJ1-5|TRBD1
CASSRTPTGRGGNQPQHF
TGTGCCAGCAGCCGTACCCCGACAGGGAGAGGGGGAAATCAGCCCCAGCATTTT
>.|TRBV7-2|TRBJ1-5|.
CASSLGDRGNQPQHF
TGTGCCAGCAGCTTGGGGGATAGGGGCAATCAGCCCCAGCATTTT
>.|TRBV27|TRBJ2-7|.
CASSLDETYGEQYF
TGTGCCAGCAGTCTTGATGAAACCTACGGGGAGCAGTACTTC
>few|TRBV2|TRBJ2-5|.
CASSEDRGEGETQYF
TGTGCCAGCAGTGAAGATAGGGGAGAGGGAGAGACCCAGTACTTC
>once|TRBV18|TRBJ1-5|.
CASSPRRDDNQPQHF
TGTGCCAGCTCACCACGGCGGGACGACAATCAGCCCCAGCATTTT
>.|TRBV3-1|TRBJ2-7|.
CASSQPGVLKDEQYF
TGTGCCAGCAGCCAGCCCGGGGTGCTAAAAGACGAGCAGTACTTC
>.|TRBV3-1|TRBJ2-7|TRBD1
CASSPSDRDRGYEQYF
TGTGCCAGCAGCCCGAGTGACCGGGACAGGGGCTACGAGCAGTACTTC
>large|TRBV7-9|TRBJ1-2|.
CASSHQRGQGIGYTF
TGTGCCAGCAGTCATCAGCGAGGCCAAGGGATTGGCTACACCTTC
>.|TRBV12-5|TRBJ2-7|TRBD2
CASGLIAGRVYEQYF
TGTGCTAGTGGTTTGATAGCGGGGAGGGTCTACGAGCAGTACTTC
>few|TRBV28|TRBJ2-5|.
CASDPTPGGETQYF
TGTGCCAGCGACCCGACCCCCGGAGGAGAGACCCAGTACTTC
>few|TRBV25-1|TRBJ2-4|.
CASRHRVLRAKNIQYF
TGTGCCAGCAGACACAGGGTGCTCCGGGCCAAAAACATTCAGTACTTC
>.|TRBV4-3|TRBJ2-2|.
CASSQEVLNTGELFF
TGCGCCAGCAGCCAAGAAGTACTGAACACCGGGGAGCTGTTTTTT
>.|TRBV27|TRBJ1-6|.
CASSLSWGRNSPLHF
TGTGCCAGCAGTTTATCTTGGGGGCGGAATTCACCCCTCCACTTT
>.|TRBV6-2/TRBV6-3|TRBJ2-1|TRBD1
CASGGQGSYNEQFF
TGTGCCAGCGGAGGACAGGGGAGTTACAATGAGCAGTTCTTC
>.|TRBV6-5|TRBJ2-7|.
CASSYSGISYNEQYF
TGTGCCAGCAGTTACTCGGGGATCTCCTACAATGAGCAGTACTTC
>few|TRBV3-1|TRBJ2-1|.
CASSQERGVGQFF
TGTGCCAGCAGCCAAGAGAGAGGAGTGGGGCAGTTCTTC
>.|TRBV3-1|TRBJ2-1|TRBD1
CASSHTPGQGPNEQFF
TGTGCCAGCAGCCATACACCTGGACAGGGGCCTAATGAGCAGTTCTTC
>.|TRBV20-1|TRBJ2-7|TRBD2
CSAPYSGGYEQYF
TGCAGTGCTCCGTATAGCGGGGGCTACGAGCAGTACTTC
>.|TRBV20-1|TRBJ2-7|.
CSARHRASYEQYF
TGCAGTGCTAGGCATAGGGCCTCCTACGAGCAGTACTTC
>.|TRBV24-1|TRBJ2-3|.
CATRGRDTSTDTQYF
TGTGCCACCAGGGGCCGGGACACTAGTACAGATACGCAGTATTTT
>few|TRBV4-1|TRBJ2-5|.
CASSHTWTDQETQYF
TGCGCCAGCAGCCATACCTGGACAGACCAAGAGACCCAGTACTTC
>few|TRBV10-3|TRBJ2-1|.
CAIRTADGDNEQFF
TGTGCCATCAGGACGGCGGACGGCGACAATGAGCAGTTCTTC
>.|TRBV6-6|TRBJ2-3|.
CATVWQVGDTQYF
TGTGCCACCGTATGGCAGGTTGGAGATACACAGTATTTT
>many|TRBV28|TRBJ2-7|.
CASSLSRYEQYF
TGTGCCAGCAGCTTATCCCGATACGAGCAGTACTTC
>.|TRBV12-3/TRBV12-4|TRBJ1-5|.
CASSLSADNQPQHF
TGTGCCAGCAGTTTATCGGCAGACAATCAGCCCCAGCATTTT
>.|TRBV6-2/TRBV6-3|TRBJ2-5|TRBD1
CASSLPRTGYETQYF
TGTGCCAGCAGTCTTCCGAGGACAGGGTACGAGACCCAGTACTTC
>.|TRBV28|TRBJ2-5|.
CASIALVGETQYF
TGTGCCAGCATTGCTTTGGTGGGAGAGACCCAGTACTTC
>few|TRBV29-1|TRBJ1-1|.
CSVKGWGAEAFF
TGCAGCGTGAAGGGCTGGGGGGCTGAAGCTTTCTTT
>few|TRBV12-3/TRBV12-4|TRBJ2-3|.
CACRGSHTDTQYF
TGTGCCTGCCGGGGTTCACACACAGATACGCAGTATTTT
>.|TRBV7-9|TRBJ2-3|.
CASSLLGGGKADTQYF
TGTGCCAGCAGCCTCTTGGGAGGGGGGAAGGCAGATACGCAGTATTTT
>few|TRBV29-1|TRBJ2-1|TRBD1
CSGRGQGQSSYNEQFF
TGCAGCGGGCGCGGACAGGGCCAAAGCTCCTACAATGAGCAGTTCTTC
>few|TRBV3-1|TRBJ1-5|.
CASSLQVNQPQHF
TGTGCCAGCAGCCTCCAAGTCAATCAGCCCCAGCATTTT
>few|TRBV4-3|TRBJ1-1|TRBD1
CASSQSGGLDTEAFF
TGCGCCAGCAGCCAGTCAGGGGGGCTGGACACTGAAGCTTTCTTT
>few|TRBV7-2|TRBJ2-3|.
CASSRGHTDTQYF
TGCGCCAGCAGCCGGGGTCACACAGATACGCAGTATTTT
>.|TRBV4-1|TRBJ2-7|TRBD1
CASRDQTGGYEQYF
TGCGCCAGCAGGGACCAAACAGGGGGCTACGAGCAGTACTTC
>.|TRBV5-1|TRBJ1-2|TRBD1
CASSSNRGDGYTF
TGCGCCAGCAGCTCCAACAGGGGAGACGGCTACACCTTC
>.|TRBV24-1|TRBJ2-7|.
CATSGGGTYEQYF
TGTGCCACCAGTGGAGGAGGGACCTACGAGCAGTACTTC
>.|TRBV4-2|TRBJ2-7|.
CASSQGFGYNEQYF
TGTGCCAGCAGCCAAGGATTCGGCTACAATGAGCAGTACTTC
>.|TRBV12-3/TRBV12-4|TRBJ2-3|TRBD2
CASRPNSGGGGSTDTQYF
TGTGCCAGCAGACCGAATAGCGGGGGGGGAGGGAGCACAGATACGCAGTATTTT
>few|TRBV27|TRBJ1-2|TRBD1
CASSAATGDEGYGYTF
TGTGCCAGCAGTGCCGCTACAGGGGACGAAGGCTATGGCTACACCTTC